Listed below are T cell receptor beta chains from one sample, sequenced in a study of shared clonotypes between healthy human individuals. TCRdb keeps only in-frame clones here, not all; method: immunoSEQ multiplex PCR. The sample has over a million clones; around 74% are singletons. Material for sequencing was memory CD4+ T cells sorted from blood. These receptors came from a man aged 18 to 35 in good health. CDR3s include the opening cysteine and the closing phenylalanine or tryptophan. D genes are given only for firm matches. Not all rows give a size; the values are once, few, many and, for expanded clones, a class.

>TRBD2|.|TRBJ2-3|TRBV7-2
TGTGCCAGCAGCTTGTCTAGCGGGAGGGGAGATACGCAGTATTTT
CASSLSSGRGDTQYF
>.|.|TRBJ2-7|TRBV4-3
TGCGCCAGCAGCCAAGATCGGGGGCGCGAGCAGTACTTC
CASSQDRGREQYF
>.|few|TRBJ2-2|TRBV18
TGTGCCAGCTCACTCATACCAGCGAACACCGGGGAGCTGTTTTTT
CASSLIPANTGELFF
>.|few|TRBJ1-6|TRBV10-2
TGCGCCAGCAGTGATGGGGGTTATAATTCACCCCTCCACTTT
CASSDGGYNSPLHF
>TRBD2|.|TRBJ2-3|TRBV7-7
TGTGCTAGCAGCTTAGGGCTAGCGGGAGATACGCAGTATTTT
CASSLGLAGDTQYF
>.|.|TRBJ2-2|TRBV18
TGTGCCAGCTCACCATTTGAAGGGTCCACCGGGGAGCTGTTTTTT
CASSPFEGSTGELFF
>.|once|TRBJ1-2|TRBV6-5
TGTGCCAGCGCTTATGGACGAGTGTCCAACTATGGCTACACCTTC
CASAYGRVSNYGYTF
>.|.|TRBJ1-3|TRBV9
TGTGCCAGCAGCGTACGCGAACAGGCTGGAAACACCATATATTTT
CASSVREQAGNTIYF
>.|.|TRBJ1-2|TRBV5-8
TGTGCCAGCACCTCTTGGCAGGCCAACTATGGCTACACCTTC
CASTSWQANYGYTF
>.|many|TRBJ2-7|TRBV5-1
TGCGCCAGCAGCTCGCAGACAGGGAGGGGGTACGAGCAGTACTTC
CASSSQTGRGYEQYF
>TRBD1|.|TRBJ1-2|TRBV5-1
TGCGCCAGCAGCCACCTGGACAGGGACTATGGCTACACCTTC
CASSHLDRDYGYTF
>.|few|TRBJ2-2|TRBV4-3
TGCGCCAGCAGCCAAGAGGGGCCGGCGGGGGAGCTGTTTTTT
CASSQEGPAGELFF
>.|.|TRBJ1-5|TRBV28
TGTGCCAGCAGTTTTGGAGTAAGGGGAAGCAATCAGCCCCAGCATTTT
CASSFGVRGSNQPQHF
>TRBD1|.|TRBJ1-2|TRBV5-6
TGTGCCAGCAGCTTGGAACAGGGGTCAGCTAACTATGGCTACACCTTC
CASSLEQGSANYGYTF